The T cell receptor beta chain described here comes from a study of T cell responses to AZD1222 COVID-19 vaccine. This clone turned up a few times. Antigen specificity is unknown. The CDR3 is 18 residues long. J gave up 0 bases and V 1 base, and 7 bases lay outside the gene matches. Germline V gene data show CDR1 as LNHNV and CDR2 as YYDKDF (reference sequence). General study points: Among AZD1222 vaccinees, only 5 to 7 were seropositive at baseline.

The method was immunoSEQ multiplex PCR; TCRdb's version includes in-frame clones alone and lacks a portion of them. This table has about 66,000 clones, more than 75% appearing once. The chain is built from TRBV15 and TRBJ2-2; 8 nucleotides match TRBD2. The specimen was peripheral blood, collected 28 days after the second dose of the MenACWY control vaccine. The clonotype was recovered from an adult who received the MenACWY meningococcal vaccine as a control. The CDR3 bases are TGTGCCACCAGCAGAGTTCCCCCCGGGGGGGCGAACACCGGGGAGCTGTTTTTT. It encodes CATSRVPPGGANTGELFF. Drawing the rest from reference TRBV15 and TRBJ2-2, the complete variable domain is DAMVIQNPRYQVTQFGKPVTLSCSQTLNHNVMYWYQQKSSQAPKLLFHYYDKDFNNEADTPDNFQSRRPNTSFCFLDIRSPGLGDTAMYLCATSRVPPGGANTGELFFGEGSRLTVL.